The rows below give T cell receptor beta chains drawn from one sample of a study of memory CD4+ T cells and cytomegalovirus serostatus. This table comes from immunoSEQ multiplex PCR, and its TCRdb copy is limited to in-frame clones, with some not included. The table has tens of thousands of clones, over 70% seen once. The material sequenced was memory CD4+ T cells from blood. These receptors all come from an adult in good health and CMV-seronegative. Each CDR3 is given with its conserved first and last residue. Size is stated for part of the rows, as once, few or many counts, or as a class when the clone is expanded.

clone size,V gene,J gene,CDR3 protein
-,TRBV18,TRBJ2-3,CASSPQVGTDTQYF
once,TRBV6-6,TRBJ1-2,CASTRPGNGYTF
few,TRBV10-3,TRBJ1-2,CAIRGTEYGYTF
-,TRBV4-2,TRBJ2-1,CASSQDRTGSHEQFF
-,TRBV7-3,TRBJ2-5,CASSPDAYQETQYF
few,TRBV5-1,TRBJ1-2,CASSQQGPPNYGYTF
-,TRBV11-2,TRBJ2-3,CASSANTGGVDTQYF
-,TRBV9,TRBJ2-7,CASSPGGGLASYEQYF
-,TRBV18,TRBJ2-7,CASSPSIGQDYEQYF
-,TRBV11-2,TRBJ1-3,CASRTVSGNTIYF
once,TRBV7-9,TRBJ2-7,CASSFLGTGLREQYF
-,TRBV6-5,TRBJ2-7,CASTAGYEQYF
-,TRBV7-8,TRBJ2-1,CASSLVRMYDNEQFF
-,TRBV5-1,TRBJ2-5,CASSLYRTGDLQETQYF
-,TRBV13,TRBJ1-4,CASSAGQGYVNEKLFF
few,TRBV9,TRBJ1-6,CASSPTGQHSYNSPLHF
-,TRBV5-1,TRBJ2-5,CASSLAGSETQYF
-,TRBV7-9,TRBJ2-5,CASSLGGGISETQYF
-,TRBV6-5,TRBJ1-5,CASRRNLNQPQHF
-,TRBV27,TRBJ2-1,CASRQGAGRASSYNEQFF
once,TRBV6-1,TRBJ1-1,CASRAGSTEAFF
-,TRBV4-1,TRBJ2-1,CASRLSGGSPSSYNEQFF
-,TRBV7-8,TRBJ2-2,CASSPVVAGATGELFF
few,TRBV2,TRBJ2-1,CASVSGAVPYEQFF
-,TRBV5-4,TRBJ1-1,CASSPGTGFGTEAFF
-,TRBV5-1,TRBJ2-3,CASSLFGESTDTQYF
-,TRBV7-2,TRBJ1-1,CASSGLKTGRDTEAFF
-,TRBV6-1,TRBJ1-1,CASRLEGVTEAFF
-,TRBV29-1,TRBJ2-5,CSAKQETQYF
-,TRBV19,TRBJ1-5,CAARQNPRGNQPQHF
-,TRBV6-1,TRBJ2-5,CASSVSASGTQYF
-,TRBV9,TRBJ1-2,CASSVSPTGGNGDGYTF